One sample yielded the 27 T cell receptor beta chains listed below, sequenced in a study of T cells in tuberculosis. Sequencing was performed with immunoSEQ multiplex PCR; in TCRdb, only in-frame clones are kept and a portion is missing. The table lists just under 45,000 clones, about 95% of them singletons, with under 2% in the top ten. The sequenced sample was PBMCs. Receptors were obtained from a donor aged 5 to 30 with latent tuberculosis or without tuberculosis infection. Some clones in this sample may be carry-over from other donors' samples.

This clone was detected once. The chain recombines TRBV5-6 with TRBJ1-2; no definite D call. Germline CDR1 SGHDT, CDR2 YYEEEE. The CDR3 is made up of 12 amino acids. Trimming took off 2 bases at V and 8 bases at J, with 10 bases between the two ends. CDR3 coding DNA: TGTGCCAGCAGCTTCGGTGGGGAGGGCTACACCTTC. This sequence encodes CASSFGGEGYTF. Looking up the rest from reference TRBV5-6 and TRBJ1-2 gives the full variable domain: DAGVTQSPTHLIKTRGQQVTLRCSPKSGHDTVSWYQQALGQGPQFIFQYYEEEERQRGNFPDRFSGHQFPNYSSELNVNALLLGDSALYLCASSFGGEGYTFGSGTRLTVV.

V is TRBV5-1 and J is TRBJ1-1, with 8 bases lining up with TRBD1. CDR3 size: 16 residues. Germline assignment: CDR1 SGHRS and CDR2 YFSETQ. The V segment lost 3 bases and the J segment 1 base; nucleotides outside the gene matches: 8. CDR3 sequence reads: CASSSDLGTGNTEAFF. CDR3 DNA: TGCGCCAGCAGCTCCGACCTAGGGACAGGGAACACTGAAGCTTTCTTT.

The chain joins TRBV27 to TRBJ2-4; D perhaps matches TRBD2 (6 bases). The germline CDR1 and CDR2 sequences are MNHEY and SMNVEV (reference sequence). Trimming stripped 6 bases from V and 6 bases from J, with 15 bases between. CDR3 length: 14 residues. Here the CDR3 DNA reads TGTGCCAGCAGCCCTAGGCTAGCGCGAAACATTCAGTACTTC. It translates to CASSPRLARNIQYF.

J is TRBJ2-7 and V is TRBV28; 10 bases line up with TRBD2. With V trimmed by 7 bases and J by 6 bases, 15 bases remained unmatched. Germline V gives CDR1 MDHEN, CDR2 SYDVKM. This CDR3 is 16 amino acids long. CDR3 coding DNA: TGTGCCAGCACCGGACTAGCGGAGGCCGGGACTTCCGAGCAGTACTTC. Its protein product is CASTGLAEAGTSEQYF. The entire variable domain, with the rest obtained from reference TRBV28 and TRBJ2-7, is as follows: DVKVTQSSRYLVKRTGEKVFLECVQDMDHENMFWYRQDPGLGLRLIYFSYDVKMKEKGDIPEGYSVSREKKERFSLILESASTNQTSMYLCASTGLAEAGTSEQYFGPGTRLTVT.

The J gene is TRBJ2-6, the V gene TRBV9; tentative D call: TRBD1 (6 bases). Germline CDR1 is SGDLS and CDR2 is YYNGEE. V shed 3 bases and J shed 2 bases, with 9 bases lying between them. This CDR3 is built from 15 residues. The CDR3 nucleotides are TGTGCCAGCAGCGGTCACAGGGCTGGGGCCAACGTCCTGACTTTC. Translating it yields CASSGHRAGANVLTF.

The V call is TRBV9, the J call TRBJ2-5; TRBD1 aligns across 10 bases. Germline CDR1 SGDLS, CDR2 YYNGEE. There are 15 residues in the CDR3. V trimming: 2 bases; J trimming: 4 bases; junction bases outside the gene matches: 5. The CDR3 sequence: CASSVRGTGVETQYF. The CDR3 DNA follows: TGTGCCAGCAGCGTGAGGGGGACAGGGGTAGAGACCCAGTACTTC.

This chain links TRBV18 with TRBJ1-5; D might be TRBD1 (5 bases). Germline lookup yields CDR1 KGHSH and CDR2 LQKENI. The ends were cut back, 3 bases at V and 7 bases at J, with 10 bases in the middle. The CDR3 has 13 amino acids. This CDR3 reads CASSPWRDQPQHF. The CDR3 bases are TGTGCCAGCTCACCGTGGAGGGACCAGCCCCAGCATTTT.

This clone has just one count. The gene calls are TRBV28 and TRBJ1-5; unclear D gene. Germline CDR1 is MDHEN and CDR2 is SYDVKM. V gave up 3 bases and J gave up 8 bases, with 5 bases separating them. This CDR3 spans 11 amino acids. As DNA, the CDR3 is TGTGCCAGCAGTTTCGACAAGCCCCAGCATTTT. Encoded protein: CASSFDKPQHF.

The chain recombines TRBV25-1 with TRBJ2-2; 9 bases map to TRBD1. Per the germline V gene, CDR1 is MGHDK and CDR2 is SYGVNS. V shed 1 base and J 3 bases; nucleotides not matched to a gene: 3. The length of the CDR3 is 16 residues. CDR3 in amino acids: CASSELRTGDTGELFF. CDR3 DNA sequence: TGTGCCAGCAGTGAATTGAGGACAGGGGACACCGGGGAGCTGTTTTTT.

The chain employs TRBV5-8 and TRBJ1-2; D may be TRBD1 (5 bases). Trimming removed 4 bases at V and 8 bases at J, with 18 bases between. Germline CDR1 reads SGHTS; CDR2 reads YDEGEE. The CDR3 consists of 14 residues. The CDR3 DNA reads as TGTGCCAGCAGCCCCCGAGCACGGGGGGTCGGCTACACCTTC. Translating gives CASSPRARGVGYTF.

The chain carries TRBV28 and TRBJ2-7; 7 positions agree with TRBD2. V lost 3 bases and J lost 2; bases outside the gene matches: 13. CDR1 MDHEN and CDR2 SYDVKM come from the germline V gene. This CDR3 region has 17 residues. CDR3 residues: CASSFSYNLAAAYEQYF. The CDR3 DNA follows: TGTGCCAGCAGTTTCTCCTACAACCTAGCGGCGGCCTACGAGCAGTACTTC.

The count of this clone is one. V gene TRBV15 combines with J gene TRBJ1-2; the D gene is possibly TRBD1 (5 bases). The CDR3 loop spans 14 amino acids. Per the germline V gene, CDR1 is LNHNV and CDR2 is YYDKDF (reference sequence). Trimming shortened V by 2 bases and J by 2 bases, and 9 bases separated the two germline ends. CDR3 nucleotide sequence: TGTGCCACCAGCAGACGAACAGGAAACTATGGCTACACCTTC. Protein: CATSRRTGNYGYTF.

V is TRBV28 and J is TRBJ1-5, with D possibly being TRBD1 (6 bases). The V and J ends lost 6 bases and 7 bases respectively, with 19 bases between them. CDR1 and CDR2 (germline): MDHEN, SYDVKM. This CDR3 contains 15 residues. The CDR3 reads CASSDLQGRRQPQHF. The CDR3 nucleotides read TGTGCCAGCAGCGACTTACAGGGAAGGCGCCAGCCCCAGCATTTT. The full variable domain, its missing parts supplied by reference TRBV28 and TRBJ1-5, is DVKVTQSSRYLVKRTGEKVFLECVQDMDHENMFWYRQDPGLGLRLIYFSYDVKMKEKGDIPEGYSVSREKKERFSLILESASTNQTSMYLCASSDLQGRRQPQHFGDGTRLSIL.

V and J are TRBV5-6 and TRBJ2-3; 7 bases map to TRBD2. Germline V gives CDR1 SGHDT, CDR2 YYEEEE. V shed 2 bases, J shed 3 bases, and the junction held 6 bases outside the gene matches. The CDR3 spans 15 residues. This CDR3 reads CASSFRGRVTDTQYF. The CDR3 DNA reads as TGTGCCAGCAGCTTCCGGGGGAGGGTTACAGATACGCAGTATTTT.

The chain employs TRBV6-5 and TRBJ2-7, with D possibly matching TRBD1 (5 bases). CDR3 length: 13 amino acids. Germline V lookup: CDR1 MNHEY, CDR2 SVGAGI. Trimming left V 5 bases short and J 6 bases short, with 14 bases between. CDR3: CASSDYQGSEQYF. In DNA form, the CDR3 reads TGTGCCAGCAGTGATTACCAGGGATCCGAGCAGTACTTC.

This chain links TRBV5-4 with TRBJ2-2; D not certain. CDR3 length equals 14 residues. Germline lookup yields CDR1 SGHNT and CDR2 YYREEE (reference sequence). V was trimmed by 0 bases and J by 6 bases, leaving 9 bases between them. The CDR3 here is CASSLDSSAGELFF. The CDR3 DNA is TGTGCCAGCAGCTTGGATAGCAGTGCCGGGGAGCTGTTTTTT.

This clone appeared once. The chain links TRBV9 to TRBJ1-3, with D perhaps TRBD1 (6 bases). CDR3 length: 14 residues. Germline values: CDR1 SGDLS, CDR2 YYNGEE. V was clipped by 4 bases and J by 2 bases, with 10 bases between them. The CDR3 protein is CASSITGTGNTIYF. The DNA of the CDR3 is TGTGCCAGCAGCATCACAGGGACTGGAAACACCATATATTTT.

This sequence joins TRBV11-2 and TRBJ1-2; a possible D gene is TRBD1 (5 bases). V was pared by 1 base and J by 6 bases, with 9 bases between. The CDR3 spans 13 residues. Germline CDR1 and CDR2: SGHAT and FQNNGV. The CDR3 bases are TGTGCCAGCAGCTTAGTTGTGGGGCATGGCTACACCTTC. It translates to CASSLVVGHGYTF.

The V and J genes are TRBV29-1 and TRBJ2-7; 13 nucleotides line up with TRBD2. From germline, CDR1 is SQVTM and CDR2 ANQGSEA. This CDR3 is 16 amino acids long. The ends lost 1 base at V and 0 bases at J; junction bases unmatched: 3. The CDR3 nucleotides are TGCAGCGTTGAAGTGGGACTAGCGGGAAGCTCCTACGAGCAGTACTTC. Amino acid sequence: CSVEVGLAGSSYEQYF.

The chain is built from TRBV11-2 and TRBJ2-1; D is unclear. The CDR3 totals 15 residues. Per the germline V gene, CDR1 is SGHAT and CDR2 is FQNNGV. The ends were cut back, 1 base at V and 0 bases at J, with 7 bases in the middle. This chain's CDR3 is CASSLGGSSYNEQFF. For the CDR3, the DNA is TGTGCCAGCAGCTTAGGTGGCAGCTCCTACAATGAGCAGTTCTTC.

The chain combines TRBV10-3 with TRBJ2-1, with 10 nucleotides matching TRBD1. The V segment lost 4 bases and the J segment 7 bases; nucleotides outside the gene matches: 7. The CDR3 length is 15 residues. Looked up from germline, CDR1 is ENHRY and CDR2 is SYGVKD. CDR3: CAISGGDRGRNEQFF. In DNA, the CDR3 is TGTGCCATCAGTGGGGGGGACAGGGGTAGGAATGAGCAGTTCTTC.

This clone was counted a single time. V and J are TRBV6-1 and TRBJ1-2; D uncertain. V dropped 0 bases and J dropped 7 bases, with 9 bases sitting between them. CDR1 MNHNS and CDR2 SASEGT come from the germline V gene. This CDR3 spans 13 amino acids. As DNA, the CDR3 is TGTGCCAGCAGTGAAGCCCGGGTTTCTGGCTACACCTTC. Amino acids: CASSEARVSGYTF.

The rearrangement joins TRBV28 to TRBJ2-7; weak D call: TRBD1 (6 bases). V lost 2 bases, J lost 0 bases, and 11 bases lay in between. This CDR3 contains 15 residues. Germline lookup yields CDR1 MDHEN and CDR2 SYDVKM. CDR3 in amino acids: CASSLTGLSSYEQYF. As DNA, the CDR3 is TGTGCCAGCAGTTTAACAGGGCTGAGCTCCTACGAGCAGTACTTC.

The chain joins TRBV6-5 to TRBJ1-2; D uncertain. The germline V and J ends were trimmed by 7 bases and 4 bases, with 19 bases remaining between them. CDR3 size: 15 residues. Per germline, CDR1 MNHEY and CDR2 SVGAGI. CDR3 loop: CASTPQRDPGYGYTF. The CDR3, as DNA: TGTGCCAGCACCCCCCAGAGGGATCCGGGCTATGGCTACACCTTC.

The chain has TRBV28 and TRBJ1-2; TRBD1 is a possible D gene (6 bases). The V end was cut by 6 bases, the J end by 3 bases, with 14 bases between. CDR3 length: 14 amino acids. In germline, CDR1 is MDHEN, CDR2 SYDVKM. The CDR3 DNA sequence: TGTGCCAGCAGCCCCCTCGACAGGTACTATGGCTACACCTTC. Protein: CASSPLDRYYGYTF.

This clone appeared once. V is TRBV27 and J is TRBJ1-1; possibly TRBD1 for D (5 bases). The germline CDR1 and CDR2 sequences are MNHEY and SMNVEV (reference sequence). The CDR3 has 15 residues. V shed 6 bases and J shed 1 base, with 15 bases lying between them. Here the CDR3 reads CASRPLGQGNTEAFF. The CDR3, as DNA: TGTGCCAGCAGACCCTTAGGTCAGGGGAACACTGAAGCTTTCTTT.

The chain couples TRBV4-1 to TRBJ1-5; D is ambiguous. The CDR3 is made up of 16 amino acids. The V end was cut by 1 base, the J end by 0 bases, with 10 bases between. CDR1 MGHRA and CDR2 YSYEKL come from the germline V gene. CDR3 nucleotides: TGCGCCAGCAGCCAAGTACCGGGTAGTAGCAATCAGCCCCAGCATTTT. It translates to CASSQVPGSSNQPQHF.